The clone carrying this TCR beta chain was counted only a few times. What it binds is unknown. These data come from a study of T cells after yellow fever vaccination. Germline V gene sequence: CDR1 DFQATT, CDR2 SNEGSKA (reference sequence). The length of the CDR3 is 16 residues. 5'RACE template switching added a universal primer site and UMIs to TCR cDNA. Each CDR3 protein is one row after TCRdb ran MiXCR on the 5' RACE reads. The repertoire holds hundreds of thousands of distinct CDR3 sequences, roughly 12% seen once, with under 15% in the top ten. Broader study findings: Although most clonotypes did not, a small share appeared in both CD4 and CD8 compartments. Weaker overall was a secondary response that nonetheless peaked faster, on day 5 versus 15. Detected again after the booster were most primary-vaccination clones, at 95% to 98% CD4 and 88% CD8.

The sequence derives from a man in his thirties or forties who received the YFV17D yellow fever vaccine. The sequences come from PBMCs, collected on the day of the yellow fever booster vaccination. V is TRBV20-1 and J is TRBJ2-3; 10 bases align to TRBD2. The CDR3 DNA reads as TGCAGGAAAGGGGCTAGCGGGAGCTTCTTGGCAGATACGCAGTATTTT. Encoded protein: CRKGASGSFLADTQYF.